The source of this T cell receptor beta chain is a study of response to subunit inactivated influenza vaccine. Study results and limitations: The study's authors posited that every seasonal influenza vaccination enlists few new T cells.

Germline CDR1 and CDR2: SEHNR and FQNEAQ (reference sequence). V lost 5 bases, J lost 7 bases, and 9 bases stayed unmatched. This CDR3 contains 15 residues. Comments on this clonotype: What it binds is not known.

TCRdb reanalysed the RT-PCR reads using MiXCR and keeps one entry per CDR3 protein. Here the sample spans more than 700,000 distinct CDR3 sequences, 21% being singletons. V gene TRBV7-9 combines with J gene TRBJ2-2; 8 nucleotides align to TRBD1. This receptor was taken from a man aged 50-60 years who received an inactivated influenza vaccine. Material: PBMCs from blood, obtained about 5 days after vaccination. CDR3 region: CASSPYTGGYGELFF. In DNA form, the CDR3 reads TGTGCCAGCAGCCCATACACAGGGGGTTACGGGGAGCTGTTTTTT. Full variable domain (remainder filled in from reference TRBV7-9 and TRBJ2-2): DTGVSQNPRHKITKRGQNVTFRCDPISEHNRLYWYRQTLGQGPEFLTYFQNEAQLEKSRLLSDRFSAERPKGSFSTLEIQRTEQGDSAMYLCASSPYTGGYGELFFGEGSRLTVL.